This is a list of T cell receptor beta chains from one sample in a study of response to subunit inactivated influenza vaccine. A single record per CDR3 protein comes from TCRdb applying MiXCR to the RT-PCR reads. In the table there are about 540,000 distinct CDR3 sequences, less than 25% of which are singletons. These data were also reused for a study on T cells expressing NK-cell markers.

The starting material was CD4+ T cells sorted from PBMCs, obtained 11 to 12 days after vaccination. The receptors stem from a man between 50 and 59 years old who received an inactivated influenza vaccine. CDR3s include the opening cysteine and the closing phenylalanine or tryptophan. Fields, in order: J gene, D gene, V gene, clone size, CDR3 protein, CDR3 DNA. The D gene is left open where the match is weak. Only some rows state a clone size, as once, few, many or a class for expanded clones.

j_call: TRBJ1-4; d_call: .; v_call: TRBV12-3/TRBV12-4; clone_size: few; cdr3_aa: CASRGTGSTNEKLFF; cdr3_nt: TGTGCCAGCAGAGGAACAGGGTCAACTAATGAAAAACTGTTTTTT
j_call: TRBJ1-1; d_call: .; v_call: TRBV11-2; clone_size: few; cdr3_aa: CASTFEQGNTEAFF; cdr3_nt: TGTGCCAGCACCTTCGAACAGGGGAACACTGAAGCTTTCTTT
j_call: TRBJ2-5; d_call: TRBD2; v_call: TRBV7-2; clone_size: few; cdr3_aa: CASSLARLRELVF; cdr3_nt: TGTGCCAGCAGCTTAGCTCGGTTGCGGGAGTTGGTCTTC
j_call: TRBJ2-2; d_call: TRBD2; v_call: TRBV27; clone_size: .; cdr3_aa: CASSSLRAGGGTGELFF; cdr3_nt: TGTGCCAGCAGTTCACTTAGAGCGGGAGGAGGGACCGGGGAGCTGTTTTTT
j_call: TRBJ2-1; d_call: TRBD1; v_call: TRBV28; clone_size: once; cdr3_aa: CASSTGSAGGSYNEQFF; cdr3_nt: TGTGCCAGCAGTACAGGCTCGGCAGGGGGTTCCTACAATGAGCAGTTCTTC
j_call: TRBJ2-3; d_call: .; v_call: TRBV7-9; clone_size: few; cdr3_aa: CASSTGLSDTQYF; cdr3_nt: TGTGCCAGCAGCACAGGATTGTCCGATACGCAGTATTTT
j_call: TRBJ2-6; d_call: TRBD2; v_call: TRBV6-1; clone_size: .; cdr3_aa: CASSPRGLAGFGANVLTF; cdr3_nt: TGTGCCAGCAGCCCCCGGGGGCTAGCGGGATTTGGGGCCAACGTCCTGACTTTC
j_call: TRBJ2-2; d_call: TRBD1; v_call: TRBV10-3; clone_size: few; cdr3_aa: CAIRPRQGDSGELFF; cdr3_nt: TGTGCCATCAGGCCCCGACAGGGAGACTCCGGGGAGCTGTTTTTT
j_call: TRBJ1-3; d_call: .; v_call: TRBV14; clone_size: .; cdr3_aa: CASSQEVSGNTIYF; cdr3_nt: TGTGCCAGCAGCCAAGAGGTTTCTGGAAACACCATATATTTT
j_call: TRBJ1-2; d_call: .; v_call: TRBV21-1; clone_size: once; cdr3_aa: CASGESDSIFF; cdr3_nt: TGTGCCAGCGGGGAATCGGACAGTATCTTTTTC
j_call: TRBJ2-3; d_call: .; v_call: TRBV5-1; clone_size: few; cdr3_aa: CASSPQGSSDTQYF; cdr3_nt: TGCGCCAGCAGCCCACAGGGTTCCTCAGATACGCAGTATTTT
j_call: TRBJ2-3; d_call: .; v_call: TRBV5-1; clone_size: .; cdr3_aa: CASSLNAPVVTSTDTQYF; cdr3_nt: TGCGCCAGCAGCTTGAATGCGCCGGTTGTCACTAGCACAGATACGCAGTATTTT
j_call: TRBJ2-7; d_call: .; v_call: TRBV28; clone_size: .; cdr3_aa: CASSFTGGPDAYEQYF; cdr3_nt: TGTGCCAGCAGTTTCACGGGGGGCCCAGACGCCTACGAGCAGTACTTC
j_call: TRBJ1-2; d_call: TRBD1; v_call: TRBV9; clone_size: .; cdr3_aa: CASSVGGTAPYGYTF; cdr3_nt: TGTGCCAGCAGCGTAGGGGGGACAGCCCCCTATGGCTACACCTTC
j_call: TRBJ2-2; d_call: .; v_call: TRBV30; clone_size: .; cdr3_aa: CAWSVRLTSSTGELFF; cdr3_nt: TGTGCCTGGAGTGTTCGTTTGACGTCGAGCACCGGGGAGCTGTTTTTT
j_call: TRBJ2-5; d_call: .; v_call: TRBV5-4; clone_size: few; cdr3_aa: CASSPIGQETQYF; cdr3_nt: TGTGCCAGCAGCCCGATCGGGCAAGAGACCCAGTACTTC
j_call: TRBJ1-1; d_call: .; v_call: TRBV15; clone_size: few; cdr3_aa: CATSRDGVTLVAFF; cdr3_nt: TGTGCCACCAGCAGAGATGGGGTAACATTGGTAGCTTTCTTT
j_call: TRBJ2-7; d_call: .; v_call: TRBV15; clone_size: many; cdr3_aa: CATSRDLGEQYF; cdr3_nt: TGTGCCACCAGCAGAGATCTGGGCGAGCAGTACTTC
j_call: TRBJ2-2; d_call: .; v_call: TRBV21-1; clone_size: few; cdr3_aa: CASSKEEVAGGANTGELFF; cdr3_nt: .
j_call: TRBJ2-5; d_call: .; v_call: TRBV7-2; clone_size: few; cdr3_aa: CASSLSYQETQYF; cdr3_nt: TGTGCCAGCAGCTTAAGCTACCAAGAGACCCAGTACTTC
j_call: TRBJ1-5; d_call: .; v_call: TRBV2; clone_size: few; cdr3_aa: CASSGSVASQPQHF; cdr3_nt: TGTGCCAGCAGTGGGTCCGTAGCGTCGCAGCCCCAGCATTTT
j_call: TRBJ2-2; d_call: .; v_call: TRBV10-3; clone_size: .; cdr3_aa: CAITRDGELFF; cdr3_nt: TGTGCCATCACGAGGGACGGGGAGCTGTTTTTT
j_call: TRBJ2-1; d_call: .; v_call: TRBV12-3/TRBV12-4; clone_size: .; cdr3_aa: CASSLATGNEQFF; cdr3_nt: TGTGCCAGCAGTTTAGCTACCGGGAATGAGCAGTTCTTC
j_call: TRBJ2-7; d_call: .; v_call: TRBV20-1; clone_size: few; cdr3_aa: CSASLGREQYF; cdr3_nt: TGCAGTGCTTCTTTAGGGCGGGAGCAGTACTTC
j_call: TRBJ1-6; d_call: .; v_call: TRBV28; clone_size: .; cdr3_aa: CASSPQFSYNSPLHF; cdr3_nt: TGTGCCAGCAGTCCACAGTTCTCCTATAATTCACCCCTCCACTTT
j_call: TRBJ1-2; d_call: .; v_call: TRBV28; clone_size: .; cdr3_aa: CASSLGRRVYGYTF; cdr3_nt: TGTGCCAGCAGTTTAGGTAGGAGAGTCTATGGCTACACCTTC
j_call: TRBJ2-1; d_call: .; v_call: TRBV11-2; clone_size: few; cdr3_aa: CASSTDRLGGSYNEQFF; cdr3_nt: TGTGCCAGCAGCACGGACAGACTGGGGGGTTCCTACAATGAGCAGTTCTTC
j_call: TRBJ1-2; d_call: TRBD1; v_call: TRBV7-9; clone_size: .; cdr3_aa: CASSLPTGGRDGYTF; cdr3_nt: TGTGCCAGCAGCTTGCCAACAGGGGGCCGGGATGGCTACACCTTC
j_call: TRBJ1-4; d_call: .; v_call: TRBV6-5; clone_size: .; cdr3_aa: CASSYGDSSNEKLFF; cdr3_nt: TGTGCCAGCAGTTACGGCGACAGCTCTAATGAAAAACTGTTTTTT
j_call: TRBJ2-3; d_call: .; v_call: TRBV28; clone_size: few; cdr3_aa: CASSLGVWGTDTQYF; cdr3_nt: TGTGCCAGCAGTTTAGGGGTTTGGGGCACAGATACGCAGTATTTT
j_call: TRBJ2-7; d_call: TRBD2; v_call: TRBV5-1; clone_size: few; cdr3_aa: CASSPDPRGSRYEQYF; cdr3_nt: TGCGCCAGCAGCCCTGATCCCCGCGGGAGTAGATACGAGCAGTACTTC
j_call: TRBJ1-3; d_call: .; v_call: TRBV7-2; clone_size: .; cdr3_aa: CASSLTGDTIYF; cdr3_nt: TGTGCCAGCAGCTTGACCGGGGACACCATATATTTT
j_call: TRBJ2-7; d_call: .; v_call: TRBV6-2/TRBV6-3; clone_size: .; cdr3_aa: CASSYRDWEQYF; cdr3_nt: TGTGCCAGCAGTTACCGGGACTGGGAGCAGTACTTC
j_call: TRBJ2-7; d_call: .; v_call: TRBV28; clone_size: .; cdr3_aa: CASSPGADSKYEQYF; cdr3_nt: TGTGCCAGCAGCCCCGGGGCGGACTCCAAATACGAGCAGTACTTC
j_call: TRBJ2-3; d_call: .; v_call: TRBV3-1; clone_size: many; cdr3_aa: CASSSSGDTQYF; cdr3_nt: TGTGCCAGCAGCTCCTCGGGAGATACGCAGTATTTT
j_call: TRBJ2-3; d_call: .; v_call: TRBV4-2; clone_size: few; cdr3_aa: CASSQVPRADTQYF; cdr3_nt: TGTGCCAGCAGCCAAGTCCCTCGGGCAGATACGCAGTATTTT
j_call: TRBJ1-4; d_call: .; v_call: TRBV10-3; clone_size: .; cdr3_aa: CAISETTGRGRTIF; cdr3_nt: TGTGCCATCAGTGAGACCACGGGTAGAGGTCGTACGATTTTT
j_call: TRBJ2-3; d_call: TRBD1; v_call: TRBV12-3/TRBV12-4; clone_size: many; cdr3_aa: CASRATGVDTDTQYF; cdr3_nt: TGTGCCAGCAGAGCCACAGGGGTTGACACAGATACGCAGTATTTT
j_call: TRBJ2-1; d_call: .; v_call: TRBV7-8; clone_size: .; cdr3_aa: CASSLDGSGGYYNEQFF; cdr3_nt: TGTGCCAGCAGCTTAGATGGGTCGGGGGGCTACTACAATGAGCAGTTCTTC
j_call: TRBJ2-4; d_call: .; v_call: TRBV5-1; clone_size: few; cdr3_aa: CASSLGSLAAKNIQYF; cdr3_nt: TGCGCCAGCAGCTTGGGGTCCCTAGCGGCCAAAAACATTCAGTACTTC
j_call: TRBJ1-6; d_call: TRBD1; v_call: TRBV20-1; clone_size: .; cdr3_aa: CSARWMTGVNSPLHF; cdr3_nt: TGCAGTGCTAGATGGATGACAGGGGTCAATTCACCCCTCCACTTT
j_call: TRBJ2-7; d_call: TRBD1; v_call: TRBV29-1; clone_size: few; cdr3_aa: CSPDPGQASYEQYF; cdr3_nt: TGCAGCCCGGATCCGGGACAGGCAAGCTACGAGCAGTACTTC
j_call: TRBJ2-7; d_call: .; v_call: TRBV5-5; clone_size: few; cdr3_aa: CASNVRETDEQYF; cdr3_nt: TGTGCCAGCAATGTGAGGGAAACGGACGAGCAGTACTTC
j_call: TRBJ2-5; d_call: .; v_call: TRBV4-1; clone_size: .; cdr3_aa: CASSRALQETQYF; cdr3_nt: TGCGCCAGCAGCCGGGCACTCCAAGAGACCCAGTACTTC
j_call: TRBJ2-7; d_call: .; v_call: TRBV7-9; clone_size: few; cdr3_aa: CAFGDRSSYEQYF; cdr3_nt: TGTGCCTTTGGAGACAGGAGCTCCTACGAGCAGTACTTC
j_call: TRBJ1-3; d_call: .; v_call: TRBV19; clone_size: .; cdr3_aa: CASRTNSDPSSGNTIYF; cdr3_nt: TGTGCCAGTAGAACTAACTCGGACCCGAGCTCTGGAAACACCATATATTTT
j_call: TRBJ2-4; d_call: TRBD2; v_call: TRBV28; clone_size: .; cdr3_aa: CASTPGGAKNIQYF; cdr3_nt: TGTGCCAGCACCCCCGGGGGGGCCAAAAACATTCAGTACTTC
j_call: TRBJ2-7; d_call: .; v_call: TRBV20-1; clone_size: .; cdr3_aa: CSAQLRGTEQYF; cdr3_nt: TGCAGTGCTCAACTCAGGGGTACCGAGCAGTACTTC
j_call: TRBJ2-7; d_call: TRBD1; v_call: TRBV12-3/TRBV12-4; clone_size: .; cdr3_aa: CASGTGEIYEQYF; cdr3_nt: TGTGCCAGCGGGACAGGGGAGATTTACGAGCAGTACTTC
j_call: TRBJ2-2; d_call: .; v_call: TRBV7-8; clone_size: few; cdr3_aa: CASSLHLGWRDAGELFF; cdr3_nt: TGTGCCAGCAGCTTACACCTGGGTTGGAGGGACGCCGGGGAGCTGTTTTTT
j_call: TRBJ1-4; d_call: .; v_call: TRBV4-3; clone_size: many; cdr3_aa: CASSQDPDSRPFF; cdr3_nt: TGCGCCAGCAGCCAAGATCCCGACAGCCGGCCGTTTTTT
j_call: TRBJ1-2; d_call: .; v_call: TRBV20-1; clone_size: few; cdr3_aa: CSALEGFYGYTF; cdr3_nt: TGCAGTGCGTTGGAGGGGTTCTATGGCTACACCTTC
j_call: TRBJ2-3; d_call: TRBD1; v_call: TRBV5-1; clone_size: .; cdr3_aa: CASRTGAWTDTQYF; cdr3_nt: TGCGCCAGCCGGACAGGGGCTTGGACAGATACGCAGTATTTT
j_call: TRBJ1-2; d_call: .; v_call: TRBV10-3; clone_size: .; cdr3_aa: CAISEGEARHTF; cdr3_nt: TGTGCCATCAGTGAGGGTGAGGCGAGACACACCTTC